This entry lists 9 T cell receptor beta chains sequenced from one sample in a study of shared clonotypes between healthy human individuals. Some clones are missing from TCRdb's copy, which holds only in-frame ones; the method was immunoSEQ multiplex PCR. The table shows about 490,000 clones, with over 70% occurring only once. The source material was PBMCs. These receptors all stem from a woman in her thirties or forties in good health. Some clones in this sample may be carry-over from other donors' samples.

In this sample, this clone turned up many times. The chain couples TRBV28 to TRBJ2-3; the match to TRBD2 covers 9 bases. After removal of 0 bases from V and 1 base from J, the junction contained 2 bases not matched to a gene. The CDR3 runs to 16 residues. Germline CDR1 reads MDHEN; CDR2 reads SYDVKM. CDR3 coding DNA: TGTGCCAGCAGTTTATGGCGCGGGGGGGGCACAGATACGCAGTATTTT. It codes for CASSLWRGGGTDTQYF.

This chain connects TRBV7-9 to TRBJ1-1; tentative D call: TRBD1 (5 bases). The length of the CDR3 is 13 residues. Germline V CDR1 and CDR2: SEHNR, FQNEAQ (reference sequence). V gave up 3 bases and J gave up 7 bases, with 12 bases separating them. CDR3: CASSLQGSGEAFF. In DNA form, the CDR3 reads TGTGCCAGCAGCTTGCAGGGTAGTGGTGAAGCTTTCTTT.

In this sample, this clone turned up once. CDR3 DNA: TGTGCCAGCAGTTTAGGGAGTAGCAATCAGCCCCAGCATTTT. This encodes CASSLGSSNQPQHF. The chain joins TRBV28 to TRBJ1-5; no clear D gene. Germline assignment: CDR1 MDHEN and CDR2 SYDVKM. The CDR3 is made up of 14 amino acids. Deletions cut 2 bases from V and 0 bases from J, with 5 bases between.

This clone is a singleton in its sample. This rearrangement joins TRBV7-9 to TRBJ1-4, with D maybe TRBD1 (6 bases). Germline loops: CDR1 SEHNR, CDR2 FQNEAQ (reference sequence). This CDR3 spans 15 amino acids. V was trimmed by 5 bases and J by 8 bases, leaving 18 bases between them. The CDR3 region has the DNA TGTGCCAGCAGCCCCTCGGGGGGCTCAGGGGAAAAACTGTTTTTT. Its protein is CASSPSGGSGEKLFF.

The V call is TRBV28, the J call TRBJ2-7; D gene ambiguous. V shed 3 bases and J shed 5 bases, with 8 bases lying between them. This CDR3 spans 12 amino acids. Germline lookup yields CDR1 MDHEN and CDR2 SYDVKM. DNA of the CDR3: TGTGCCAGCAGTTTCACATCCGACGAGCAGTACTTC. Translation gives CASSFTSDEQYF.

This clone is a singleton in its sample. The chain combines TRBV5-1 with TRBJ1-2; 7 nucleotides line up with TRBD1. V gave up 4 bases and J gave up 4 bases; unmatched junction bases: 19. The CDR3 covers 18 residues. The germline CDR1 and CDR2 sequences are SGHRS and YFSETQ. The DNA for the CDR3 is TGCGCCAGCAGCCCTAGGCGACAGGGCGCTCCCCTTACCTATGGCTACACCTTC. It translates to CASSPRRQGAPLTYGYTF.

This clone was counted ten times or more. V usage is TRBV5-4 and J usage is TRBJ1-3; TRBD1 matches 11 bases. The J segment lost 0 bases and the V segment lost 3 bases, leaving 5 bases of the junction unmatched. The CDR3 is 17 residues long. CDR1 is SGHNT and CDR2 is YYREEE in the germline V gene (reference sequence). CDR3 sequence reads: CASSYGTGGNSGNTIYF. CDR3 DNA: TGTGCCAGCAGCTACGGGACAGGGGGGAACTCTGGAAACACCATATATTTT.

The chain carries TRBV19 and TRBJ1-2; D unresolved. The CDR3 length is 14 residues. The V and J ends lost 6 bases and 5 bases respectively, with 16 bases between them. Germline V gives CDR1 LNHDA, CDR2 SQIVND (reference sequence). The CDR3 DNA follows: TGTGCCAGTAGGGACCTCGGTATGCTTTATGGCTACACCTTC. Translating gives CASRDLGMLYGYTF. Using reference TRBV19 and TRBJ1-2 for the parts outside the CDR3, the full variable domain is DGGITQSPKYLFRKEGQNVTLSCEQNLNHDAMYWYRQDPGQGLRLIYYSQIVNDFQKGDIAEGYSVSREKKESFPLTVTSAQKNPTAFYLCASRDLGMLYGYTFGSGTRLTVV.

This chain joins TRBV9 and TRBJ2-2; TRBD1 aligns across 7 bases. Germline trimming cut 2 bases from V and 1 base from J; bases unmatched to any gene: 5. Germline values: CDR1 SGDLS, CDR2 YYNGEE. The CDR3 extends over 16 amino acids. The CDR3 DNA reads TGTGCCAGCAGCGTCAGGGGGAGATTGAACACCGGGGAGCTGTTTTTT. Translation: CASSVRGRLNTGELFF.